Shown below are 14 T cell receptor beta chains from a single sample sequenced in a study of cytomegalovirus exposure and HLA in healthy donors. Method: immunoSEQ multiplex PCR; TCRdb's copy keeps in-frame clones and lacks some. Of some 130,000 clones listed, approximately 82% were seen once; the top ten hold roughly 30%. The sample was PBMCs. The receptors were gathered from a man under 40 in good health and CMV-seropositive.

This clone has just one count. This rearrangement joins TRBV15 to TRBJ2-1, with D uncertain. The CDR3 sequence is 13 residues long. CDR1 LNHNV and CDR2 YYDKDF come from the germline V gene (reference sequence). The germline V and J ends were trimmed by 0 bases and 8 bases, with 8 bases remaining between them. The CDR3 DNA reads TGTGCCACCAGCAGAGATCGTGTAGATGAGCAGTTCTTC. It translates to CATSRDRVDEQFF.

There are a few counts of this clone. The chain links TRBV9 to TRBJ1-3, with D tentatively TRBD1 (5 bases). The CDR3 has 13 residues. In germline, CDR1 is SGDLS, CDR2 YYNGEE. V lost 7 bases and J 4 bases, leaving 12 bases between the germline ends. CDR3 region: CASGRDSGNTIYF. The CDR3, as DNA: TGTGCCAGCGGGCGGGACTCGGGAAACACCATATATTTT. Using reference TRBV9 and TRBJ1-3 for the parts outside the CDR3, the full variable domain is DSGVTQTPKHLITATGQRVTLRCSPRSGDLSVYWYQQSLDQGLQFLIQYYNGEERAKGNILERFSAQQFPDLHSELNLSSLELGDSALYFCASGRDSGNTIYFGEGSWLTVV.

The chain combines TRBV5-4 with TRBJ1-1; D possibly corresponds to TRBD1 (6 bases). The CDR3 contains 14 residues. Germline V CDR1 and CDR2: SGHNT, YYREEE (reference sequence). Trimming took 4 bases from V and 0 from J, leaving 10 bases between them. The CDR3 spells CASSPGTMNTEAFF. The CDR3 DNA is TGTGCCAGCAGCCCCGGGACAATGAACACTGAAGCTTTCTTT.

This chain joins TRBV9 and TRBJ2-2; the match to TRBD2 covers 7 bases. Trimming at V came to 2 bases and at J to 1 base, leaving 8 bases not matched to a gene. Per the germline V gene, CDR1 is SGDLS and CDR2 is YYNGEE. This CDR3 comprises 17 residues. The DNA for the CDR3 is TGTGCCAGCAGCGTCTTAGGACTAGTCGGGAACACCGGGGAGCTGTTTTTT. It is translated as CASSVLGLVGNTGELFF.

V gene TRBV5-4 combines with J gene TRBJ2-2; the D gene is possibly TRBD1 (6 bases). The CDR3 runs to 15 residues. Trimming pared 4 bases from V and 5 bases from J, leaving 15 bases between. In germline, CDR1 is SGHNT, CDR2 YYREEE (reference sequence). DNA of the CDR3: TGTGCCAGCAGCACACTACAGGGAAATACCGGGGAGCTGTTTTTT. Translation: CASSTLQGNTGELFF.

The V and J genes are TRBV18 and TRBJ2-7, with D possibly TRBD2 on 6 matching bases. The V end lost 3 bases, the J end lost 6 bases, and 18 bases lay between the germline ends. Per germline, CDR1 KGHSH and CDR2 LQKENI. The CDR3 length is 15 residues. CDR3 DNA sequence: TGTGCCAGCTCACCGAGGCGGGATAGGCCCAGCGAGCAGTACTTC. Residues: CASSPRRDRPSEQYF.

This chain connects TRBV7-6 to TRBJ2-5, with 8 bases matching TRBD2. CDR3 length: 16 residues. Germline CDR1 SGHVS, CDR2 FNYEAQ. The V gene end was trimmed by 4 bases and the J gene end by 4 bases; junction bases not matched to a gene: 11. The chain's CDR3 is CASSSREGRDSETQYF. CDR3 nucleotide sequence: TGTGCCAGCAGCTCCCGGGAGGGGCGCGATTCAGAGACCCAGTACTTC.

CDR3 protein: CASSYSRAGSEQYF. In nucleotides, the CDR3 is TGTGCCAGCAGTTACTCAAGGGCGGGGTCCGAGCAGTACTTC. The chain links TRBV6-5 to TRBJ2-7; tentative D call: TRBD2 (6 bases). Germline CDR1 reads MNHEY; CDR2 reads SVGAGI. Trimming stripped 0 bases from V and 6 bases from J, with 12 bases between. This CDR3 region has 14 residues.

The chain joins TRBV6-1 to TRBJ2-1, with 9 bases matching TRBD2. The CDR3 has 13 residues. V trimming: 5 bases; J trimming: 6 bases; junction bases outside the gene matches: 2. In germline, CDR1 is MNHNS, CDR2 SASEGT. The CDR3 reads CASSISGGNEQFF. The CDR3 region has the DNA TGTGCCAGCAGTATTAGCGGGGGCAATGAGCAGTTCTTC.

The rearrangement joins TRBV27 to TRBJ2-7, with 7 bases matching TRBD1. V lost 3 bases and J lost 0; bases outside the gene matches: 5. The length of the CDR3 is 15 residues. Germline values: CDR1 MNHEY, CDR2 SMNVEV (reference sequence). The CDR3, as DNA: TGTGCCAGCAGTTTGGTAGGGGGCAACTCCTACGAGCAGTACTTC. Protein: CASSLVGGNSYEQYF.

CDR3 sequence: CASSLGTVGLNEKLFF. CDR3 DNA: TGTGCCAGCAGCTTAGGGACAGTTGGCCTGAATGAAAAACTGTTTTTT. The rearrangement joins TRBV5-6 to TRBJ1-4; 7 bases line up with TRBD1. Unmatched junction bases numbered 9, after V lost 2 bases and J lost 5 bases. Germline V lookup: CDR1 SGHDT, CDR2 YYEEEE. The CDR3 length is 16 residues.

The chain is built from TRBV15 and TRBJ2-5; the match to TRBD1 covers 11 bases. Trimming at V came to 0 bases and at J to 3 bases, leaving 3 bases not matched to a gene. This CDR3 is 16 amino acids long. Per the germline V gene, CDR1 is LNHNV and CDR2 is YYDKDF (reference sequence). CDR3 sequence (DNA): TGTGCCACCAGCAGAGAGCGGACAGGGGGCGAAGAGACCCAGTACTTC. Translated: CATSRERTGGEETQYF. The entire variable domain, with the rest obtained from reference TRBV15 and TRBJ2-5, is as follows: DAMVIQNPRYQVTQFGKPVTLSCSQTLNHNVMYWYQQKSSQAPKLLFHYYDKDFNNEADTPDNFQSRRPNTSFCFLDIRSPGLGDTAMYLCATSRERTGGEETQYFGPGTRLLVL.

The table lists this clone with a few counts. The genes are TRBV27 and TRBJ2-2; D is undetermined. The CDR3 is made up of 15 amino acids. With 5 bases removed from V and 2 bases from J, the gap between germline ends came to 12 bases. Germline loops: CDR1 MNHEY, CDR2 SMNVEV (reference sequence). CDR3 sequence (DNA): TGTGCCAGCAGTGCTGCCTTGGCCAACACCGGGGAGCTGTTTTTT. It is translated as CASSAALANTGELFF.

The chain is built from TRBV5-4 and TRBJ1-1; 10 bases are shared with TRBD1. There are 14 residues in the CDR3. J lost 5 bases, V lost 0 bases, and 1 base had no gene match. The germline V gene has CDR1 SGHNT and CDR2 YYREEE (reference sequence). Here the CDR3 DNA reads TGTGCCAGCAGCTTGGGGGACAGGGGAACTGAAGCTTTCTTT. Its translation is CASSLGDRGTEAFF. The complete variable domain, with remaining parts taken from reference TRBV5-4 and TRBJ1-1, reads ETGVTQSPTHLIKTRGQQVTLRCSSQSGHNTVSWYQQALGQGPQFIFQYYREEENGRGNFPPRFSGLQFPNYSSELNVNALELDDSALYLCASSLGDRGTEAFFGQGTRLTVV.